Included here is one T cell receptor (beta chain) sequence, with context. Original handling: Reference gene primer amplification yielded estimated nucleated cell counts. TCRdb keeps only in-frame clones here, not all; method: immunoSEQ multiplex PCR. V and J calls and clone size are copied from that table; D and trimming were computed from the DNA. The table has 100,000 to 120,000 clones, roughly 76% seen once. The sample is drawn from a study of blood T cell repertoires in COVID-19. Turning to the study itself: Acute-phase and convalescent COVID-19 samples originated in the United States, Italy and Spain. T cells, B-cell-depleted T cells, or PBMCs supplied cDNA or gDNA.

V was cut by 2 bases and J by 4 bases, with 9 bases left in between. The CDR3 spans 13 residues. The origin of this receptor is a woman in her fifties or sixties with acute or convalescent COVID-19. The specimen sequenced was peripheral blood. The V call is TRBV12-3 or TRBV12-4, the J call TRBJ2-7; no clear D gene. The CDR3 DNA reads as TGTGCCAGCAGTTTATCTATAGTATACGAGCAGTACTTC. Translation: CASSLSIVYEQYF.